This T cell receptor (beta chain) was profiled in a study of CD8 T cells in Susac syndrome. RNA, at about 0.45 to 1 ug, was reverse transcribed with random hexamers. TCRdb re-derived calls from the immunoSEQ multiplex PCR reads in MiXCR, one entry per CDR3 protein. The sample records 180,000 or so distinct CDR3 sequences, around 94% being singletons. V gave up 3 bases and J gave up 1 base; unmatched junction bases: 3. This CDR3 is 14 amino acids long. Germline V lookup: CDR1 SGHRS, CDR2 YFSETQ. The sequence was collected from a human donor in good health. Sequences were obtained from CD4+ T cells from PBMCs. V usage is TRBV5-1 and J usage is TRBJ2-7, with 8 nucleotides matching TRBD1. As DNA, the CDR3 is TGCGCCAGCAGCTGGACAGGGTTGTCCTACGAGCAGTACTTC. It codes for CASSWTGLSYEQYF.